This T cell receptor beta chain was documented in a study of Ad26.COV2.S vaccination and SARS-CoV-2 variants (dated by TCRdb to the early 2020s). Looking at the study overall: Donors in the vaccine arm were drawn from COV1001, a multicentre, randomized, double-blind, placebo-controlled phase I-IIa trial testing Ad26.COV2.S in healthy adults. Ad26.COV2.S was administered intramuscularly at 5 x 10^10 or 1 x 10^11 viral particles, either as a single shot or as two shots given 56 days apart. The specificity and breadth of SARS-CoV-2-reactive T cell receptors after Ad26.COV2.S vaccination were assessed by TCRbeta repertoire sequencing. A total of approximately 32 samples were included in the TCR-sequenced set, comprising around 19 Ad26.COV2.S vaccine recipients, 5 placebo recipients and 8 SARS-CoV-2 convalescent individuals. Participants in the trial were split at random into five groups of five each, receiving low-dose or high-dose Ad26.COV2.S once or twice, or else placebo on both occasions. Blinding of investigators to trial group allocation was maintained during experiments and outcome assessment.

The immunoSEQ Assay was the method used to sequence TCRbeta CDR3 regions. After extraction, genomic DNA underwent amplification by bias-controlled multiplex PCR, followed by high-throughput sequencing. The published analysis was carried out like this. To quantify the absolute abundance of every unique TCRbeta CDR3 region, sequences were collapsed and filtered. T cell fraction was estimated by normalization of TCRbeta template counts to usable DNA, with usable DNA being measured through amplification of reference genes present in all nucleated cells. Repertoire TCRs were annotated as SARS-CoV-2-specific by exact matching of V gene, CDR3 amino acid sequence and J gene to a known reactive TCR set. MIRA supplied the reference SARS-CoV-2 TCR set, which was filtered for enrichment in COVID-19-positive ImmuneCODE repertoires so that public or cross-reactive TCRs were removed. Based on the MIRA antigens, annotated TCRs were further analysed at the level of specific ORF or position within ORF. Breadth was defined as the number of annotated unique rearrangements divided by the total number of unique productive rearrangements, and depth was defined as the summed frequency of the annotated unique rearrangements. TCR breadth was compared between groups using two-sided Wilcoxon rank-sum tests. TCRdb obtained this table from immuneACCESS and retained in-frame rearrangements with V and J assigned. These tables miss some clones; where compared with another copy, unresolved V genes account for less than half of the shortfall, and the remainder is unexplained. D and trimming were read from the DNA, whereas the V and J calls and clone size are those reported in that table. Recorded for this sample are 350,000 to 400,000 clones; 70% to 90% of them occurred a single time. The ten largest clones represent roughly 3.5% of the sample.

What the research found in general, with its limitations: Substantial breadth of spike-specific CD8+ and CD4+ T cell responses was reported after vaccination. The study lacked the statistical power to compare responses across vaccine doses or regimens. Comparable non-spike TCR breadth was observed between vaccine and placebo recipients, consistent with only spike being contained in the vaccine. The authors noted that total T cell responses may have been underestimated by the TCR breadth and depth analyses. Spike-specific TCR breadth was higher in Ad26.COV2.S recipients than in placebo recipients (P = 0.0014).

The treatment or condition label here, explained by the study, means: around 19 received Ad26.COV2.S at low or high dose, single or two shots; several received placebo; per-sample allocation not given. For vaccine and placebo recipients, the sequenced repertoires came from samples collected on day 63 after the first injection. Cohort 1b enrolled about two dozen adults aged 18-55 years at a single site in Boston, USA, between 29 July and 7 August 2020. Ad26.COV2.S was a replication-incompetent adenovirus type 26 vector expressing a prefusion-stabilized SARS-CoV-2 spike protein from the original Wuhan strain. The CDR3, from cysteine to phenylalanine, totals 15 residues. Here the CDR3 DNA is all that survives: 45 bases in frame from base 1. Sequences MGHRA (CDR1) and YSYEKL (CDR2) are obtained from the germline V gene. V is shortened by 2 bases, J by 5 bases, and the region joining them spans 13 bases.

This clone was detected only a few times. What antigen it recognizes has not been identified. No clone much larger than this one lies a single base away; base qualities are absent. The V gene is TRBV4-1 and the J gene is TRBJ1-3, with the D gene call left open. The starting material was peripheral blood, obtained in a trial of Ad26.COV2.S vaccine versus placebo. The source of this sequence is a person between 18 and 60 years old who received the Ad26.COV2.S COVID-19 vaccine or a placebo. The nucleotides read TGCGCCAGCAGCCAACCCACAACCATGCGAAACACCATATATTTT. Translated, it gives CASSQPTTMRNTIYF.